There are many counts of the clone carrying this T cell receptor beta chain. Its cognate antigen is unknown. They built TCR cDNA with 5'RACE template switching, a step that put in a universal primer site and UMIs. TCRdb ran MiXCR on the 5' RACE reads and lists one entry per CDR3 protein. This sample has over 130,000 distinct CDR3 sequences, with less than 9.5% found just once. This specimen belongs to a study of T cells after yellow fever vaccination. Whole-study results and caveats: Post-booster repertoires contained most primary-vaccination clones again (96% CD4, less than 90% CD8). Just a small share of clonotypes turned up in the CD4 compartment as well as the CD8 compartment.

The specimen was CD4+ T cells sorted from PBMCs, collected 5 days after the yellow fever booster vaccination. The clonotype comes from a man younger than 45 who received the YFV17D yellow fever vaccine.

The CDR3 sequence: CAIRFQAYNSPLHF. CDR3 coding DNA: TGTGCCATCAGATTTCAGGCTTATAATTCACCCCTCCACTTT. The gene calls are TRBV10-3 and TRBJ1-6; D call uncertain. The CDR3 spans 14 residues. Germline assignment: CDR1 ENHRY and CDR2 SYGVKD. V dropped 6 bases and J dropped 4 bases, with 10 bases sitting between them.